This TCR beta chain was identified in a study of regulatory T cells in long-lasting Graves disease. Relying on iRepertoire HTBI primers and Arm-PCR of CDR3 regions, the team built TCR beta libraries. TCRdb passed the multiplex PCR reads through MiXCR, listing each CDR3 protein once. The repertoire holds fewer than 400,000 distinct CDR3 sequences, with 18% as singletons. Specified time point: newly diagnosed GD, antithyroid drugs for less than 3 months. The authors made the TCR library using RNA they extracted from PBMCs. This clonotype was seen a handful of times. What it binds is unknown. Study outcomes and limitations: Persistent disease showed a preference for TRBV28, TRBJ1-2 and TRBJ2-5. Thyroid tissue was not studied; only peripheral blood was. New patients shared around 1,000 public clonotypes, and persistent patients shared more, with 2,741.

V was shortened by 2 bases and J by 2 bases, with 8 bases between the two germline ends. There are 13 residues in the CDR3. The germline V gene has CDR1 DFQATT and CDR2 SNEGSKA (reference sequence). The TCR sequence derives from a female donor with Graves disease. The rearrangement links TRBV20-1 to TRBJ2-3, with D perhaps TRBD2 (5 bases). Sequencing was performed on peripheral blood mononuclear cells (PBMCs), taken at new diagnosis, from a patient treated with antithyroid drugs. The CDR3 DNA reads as TGCAGTGCTAGAATTAGCGCCACAGATACGCAGTATTTT. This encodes CSARISATDTQYF.